These T cell receptor beta chains were read from a single sample in a study of T cell repertoires in cytomegalovirus infection. TCRdb used MiXCR to reprocess the reads, holding one entry per CDR3 protein. Seen here are 350,000 to 500,000 distinct CDR3 sequences, approximately 31% observed once, and the top ten hold about an eighth. Material for sequencing was PBMCs. The source is a human donor in good health (CMV status not recorded). Some clones in this sample may be carry-over from other donors' samples. CDR3s include the opening cysteine and the closing phenylalanine or tryptophan. D genes are given only for firm matches. Clone size is not always given. Where it is, it says once, few, many or a class for expanded clones.

d_call clone_size j_call v_call cdr3_aa cdr3_nt
. few TRBJ2-3 TRBV11-3 CASSQHGTDTQYF TGTGCCAGCAGCCAACATGGCACAGATACGCAGTATTTT
. many TRBJ2-4 TRBV7-2 CASSSPRWGILAKNIQYF TGTGCCAGCAGCTCCCCGCGGTGGGGAATCCTAGCCAAAAACATTCAGTACTTC
TRBD2 many TRBJ2-1 TRBV7-8 CASSRSGGTYNEQFF TGTGCCAGCAGTCGCAGCGGGGGGACTTACAATGAGCAGTTCTTC
. many TRBJ2-1 TRBV6-6 CASSYLDGFYNEQFF TGTGCCAGCAGTTACTTGGACGGTTTCTACAATGAGCAGTTCTTC
. many TRBJ2-7 TRBV11-2 CASSSRTTGEQYF TGTGCCAGCAGCTCTAGGACAACTGGGGAGCAGTACTTC
. many TRBJ2-3 TRBV7-2 CASSLVGSRSTDTQYF TGTGCCAGCAGCTTAGTCGGTAGCAGAAGCACAGATACGCAGTATTTT
. . TRBJ2-2 TRBV15 CATSRDGQGLNTGELFF TGTGCCACCAGCAGAGATGGCCAGGGGCTGAACACCGGGGAGCTGTTTTTT
TRBD1 . TRBJ1-2 TRBV6-1 CASSEGQGFNTF TGTGCCAGCAGTGAGGGACAGGGCTTTAACACCTTC
TRBD1 . TRBJ2-3 TRBV24-1 CATSPAGTGTDTQYF TGTGCCACCTCCCCCGCCGGGACAGGTACAGATACGCAGTATTTT
TRBD1 few TRBJ2-2 TRBV27 CARDLTPTGGCTGELFF TGTGCCAGGGATCTTACCCCAACAGGGGGCTGCACCGGGGAGCTGTTTTTT
. . TRBJ1-2 TRBV19 CASSHRGRDGYTF TGTGCCAGTAGCCACCGGGGGCGGGATGGCTACACCTTC
. . TRBJ1-5 TRBV6-1 CASNLWINQPQHF TGTGCCAGCAATCTCTGGATCAATCAGCCCCAGCATTTT
. many TRBJ1-2 TRBV12-3/TRBV12-4 CASSLDLAGTPANYGYTF TGTGCCAGCAGTTTAGACCTGGCCGGGACACCAGCTAACTATGGCTACACCTTC
TRBD1 . TRBJ1-3 TRBV7-9 CASSLETGTGRFNSGNTIYF TGTGCCAGCAGCTTAGAGACCGGGACAGGGAGATTTAACTCTGGAAACACCATATATTTT
. few TRBJ1-2 TRBV6-4 CASSDFNLGPGAGLTNYGYTF TGTGCCAGCAGTGACTTCAACCTCGGGCCGGGGGCAGGACTTACTAACTATGGCTACACCTTC
. . TRBJ1-5 TRBV7-8 CASSTNRGLNQPQHF TGTGCCAGCAGCACCAATAGGGGGTTGAATCAGCCCCAGCATTTT
. few TRBJ1-2 TRBV7-2 CASSLEGENYGYTF TGTGCCAGCAGCTTAGAGGGGGAAAACTATGGCTACACCTTC
. . TRBJ2-3 TRBV2 CASKIKWADTQYF TGTGCCAGCAAGATCAAGTGGGCAGATACGCAGTATTTT
TRBD2 . TRBJ2-5 TRBV2 CASSSGGDPYQETQNF TGTGCCAGCAGTTCGGGGGGGGACCCGTACCAAGAGACCCAGAACTTC
. . TRBJ2-7 TRBV5-1 CASSADGGEQYF TGCGCCAGCAGCGCCGACGGTGGCGAGCAGTACTTC
TRBD1 . TRBJ1-2 TRBV6-5 CASSYSPTGNYGYTF TGTGCCAGCAGTTACTCCCCGACAGGGAACTATGGCTACACCTTC
. . TRBJ2-1 TRBV20-1 CSARSWDEQFF TGCAGTGCCAGATCCTGGGATGAGCAGTTCTTC
. few TRBJ1-3 TRBV6-1 CASSEGGSSGNTIYF TGTGCCAGCAGTGAGGGGGGGAGCTCTGGAAACACCATATATTTT
. few TRBJ1-1 TRBV6-5 CASSPQTGYTEAFF TGTGCCAGCAGTCCGCAGACAGGCTACACTGAAGCTTTCTTT
. many TRBJ1-5 TRBV12-3/TRBV12-4 CASSPEGSGNQPQHF TGTGCCAGCAGTCCAGAGGGGTCAGGCAATCAGCCCCAGCATTTT
. few TRBJ1-1 TRBV6-5 CASRVREEAFF TGTGCCAGCAGGGTCAGGGAGGAAGCTTTCTTT
. . TRBJ1-2 TRBV19 CASSPVSMGLGYTF TGTGCCAGTTCCCCCGTATCAATGGGTCTTGGCTACACCTTC
. few TRBJ2-1 TRBV6-5 CASSRRVPNEQFF TGTGCCAGCAGTCGCCGGGTCCCCAATGAGCAGTTCTTC
TRBD1 many TRBJ1-2 TRBV7-9 CASSLGSGQGARGYTF TGTGCCAGCAGCTTAGGCTCGGGACAGGGGGCGCGTGGCTACACCTTC
TRBD1 few TRBJ2-3 TRBV27 CASRLDRVRGTDTQYF TGTGCCAGCAGACTCGACAGGGTCAGAGGCACAGATACGCAGTATTTT
. . TRBJ2-7 TRBV7-9 CASSSPGGVGEQYF TGTGCCAGCAGCTCACCAGGAGGGGTGGGCGAGCAGTACTTC